Below are 23 T cell receptor beta chains sequenced from a single sample in a study of T cells in Graves' hyperthyroidism and ophthalmopathy. Amplified TCR beta CDR3 regions came from RNA transcripts. HTBI primers drove first-round RT-PCR of the TCR CDR3. MiXCR was run by TCRdb on the multiplex PCR reads, yielding one entry per CDR3 protein. In the table there are 380,000 or so distinct CDR3 sequences, about a fifth of which are singletons. The specimen was blood. These receptors all come from a young woman with Graves' hyperthyroidism.

This clonotype was detected many times. The chain employs TRBV28 and TRBJ1-2; 7 bases line up with TRBD1. Germline assignment: CDR1 MDHEN and CDR2 SYDVKM. J was trimmed by 2 bases and V by 6 bases; bases with no gene match: 6. This CDR3 is 14 amino acids long. CDR3 amino acids: CASSPMGQNYGYTF. CDR3 nucleotide sequence: TGTGCCAGCAGCCCCATGGGACAGAACTATGGCTACACCTTC.

This clonotype has at least ten counts. This chain links TRBV6-4 with TRBJ1-1, with TRBD1 as a possible D gene (6 bases). Trimming stripped 6 bases from V and 8 bases from J, with 13 bases between. This CDR3 has 12 residues. Germline CDR1 is MRHNA and CDR2 is SNTAGT. The CDR3 protein is CASRSPGTEAFF. The CDR3 DNA follows: TGTGCCAGCAGGTCCCCCGGGACAGAAGCTTTCTTT.

This clonotype was seen many times. The rearrangement joins TRBV6-1 to TRBJ2-7; D not resolved. V lost 6 bases, J lost 2 bases, and 2 bases lay in between. The CDR3 length is 10 residues. Looked up from germline, CDR1 is MNHNS and CDR2 is SASEGT. CDR3 protein: CASRPYEQYF. The CDR3, as DNA: TGTGCCAGCAGGCCCTACGAGCAGTACTTC.

In this sample, this clonotype turned up once. The V gene is TRBV6-2 or TRBV6-3, the J gene TRBJ2-7; D might be TRBD1 or TRBD2, each matching 5 bases. Trimming left V 5 bases short and J 7 bases short, with 24 bases between. The CDR3 is made up of 16 amino acids. Germline-derived CDR1 and CDR2 are MNHEY and SVGEGT. CDR3 coding DNA: TGTGCCAGCAGTCACCCGAGAGGGGCTTCCCAATTGGAGCAGTACTTC. It codes for CASSHPRGASQLEQYF.

The chain joins TRBV12-3 or TRBV12-4 to TRBJ1-1; 9 positions agree with TRBD1. V gave up 5 bases and J gave up 2 bases; unmatched junction bases: 15. The CDR3 is 18 amino acids. CDR3 loop: CASSPPTGGWGINTEAFF. The CDR3 bases are TGTGCCAGCAGTCCACCCACAGGGGGCTGGGGAATTAACACTGAAGCTTTCTTT.

In this sample, this clonotype turned up many times. The chain employs TRBV15 and TRBJ2-2; 11 positions agree with TRBD2. The CDR3 sequence is 14 residues long. Germline V gene data show CDR1 as LNHNV and CDR2 as YYDKDF (reference sequence). With 0 bases clipped from V and 10 bases from J, the junction kept 1 base outside the gene matches. CDR3 in amino acids: CATSRELAGVELFF. CDR3 DNA: TGTGCCACCAGCAGAGAACTAGCGGGGGTGGAGCTGTTTTTT.

This clonotype occurred many times. J is TRBJ2-7 and V is TRBV4-1; 7 nucleotides align to TRBD2. Germline V CDR1 and CDR2: MGHRA, YSYEKL. CDR3 length: 15 amino acids. Trimming at V came to 4 bases and at J to 3 bases, leaving 9 bases not matched to a gene. The CDR3 nucleotides read TGCGCCAGCAGCCCAATTTCCGGGGGGTACTACGAGCAGTACTTC. Translating gives CASSPISGGYYEQYF.

This clonotype was picked up many times. J is TRBJ1-5 and V is TRBV7-8; D possibly corresponds to TRBD1 (5 bases). The CDR3 length is 14 residues. The germline gives CDR1 SGHVS, CDR2 FQNEAQ. The germline V and J ends were trimmed by 6 bases and 1 base, with 10 bases remaining between them. The CDR3 here is CASSPDSSNQPQHF. In DNA, the CDR3 is TGTGCCAGCAGTCCTGACAGCAGCAATCAGCCCCAGCATTTT.

This clonotype occurred many times. This rearrangement joins TRBV9 to TRBJ1-1, with D possibly TRBD1 on 6 matching bases. Trimming took off 1 base at V and 1 base at J, with 17 bases between the two ends. CDR3 size: 17 residues. Germline V CDR1 and CDR2: SGDLS, YYNGEE. As DNA, the CDR3 is TGTGCCAGCAGCGTATATGCCGAGGGACACTCGAACACTGAAGCTTTCTTT. Protein product: CASSVYAEGHSNTEAFF.

At least ten counts were recorded for this clonotype. The V and J genes are TRBV4-1 and TRBJ1-2; 7 nucleotides agree with TRBD1. The junction had 6 bases not matched to a gene; V was cut back by 3 bases and J by 5 bases. The CDR3 extends over 14 amino acids. Germline V gene lookup returns CDR1 MGHRA and CDR2 YSYEKL. The CDR3 DNA reads TGCGCCAGCAGCCACTCTGACAGGGCATATGGCTACACCTTC. Amino acid sequence: CASSHSDRAYGYTF.

This clonotype occurred many times. V usage is TRBV20-1 and J usage is TRBJ2-5, with D unclear. Per the germline V gene, CDR1 is DFQATT and CDR2 is SNEGSKA (reference sequence). The CDR3 spans 14 residues. Trimming cost V 6 bases and J 1 base, with 15 bases left between them. The CDR3, as DNA: TGCAGTGCCACACCGCGTTTGGGCCAAGAGACCCAGTACTTC. Encoded protein: CSATPRLGQETQYF.

This clonotype was observed many times. The chain combines TRBV4-1 with TRBJ1-1; D perhaps matches TRBD1 (6 bases). The CDR3 contains 13 residues. CDR1 is MGHRA and CDR2 is YSYEKL in the germline V gene. With 1 base removed from V and 5 bases from J, the gap between germline ends came to 8 bases. The CDR3 coding sequence is TGCGCCAGCAGCCAAGCGCAGGGGACTGAAGCTTTCTTT. Translation gives CASSQAQGTEAFF.

This clonotype was counted many times. The rearrangement links TRBV6-4 to TRBJ1-5; D unclear. Trimming took 6 bases from V and 4 from J, leaving 22 bases between them. Germline CDR1 MRHNA, CDR2 SNTAGT. The CDR3 loop spans 17 amino acids. CDR3 in amino acids: CASRPYKGFLENQPQHF. In DNA, the CDR3 is TGTGCCAGCAGGCCGTACAAAGGCTTTCTGGAAAATCAGCCCCAGCATTTT.

This clonotype was seen a few times. The rearrangement links TRBV3-1 to TRBJ1-5; D remains unclear. The CDR3 extends over 16 amino acids. The V and J ends lost 1 base and 1 base respectively, with 11 bases between them. Germline CDR1 and CDR2: LGHDT and YNNKEL (reference sequence). In DNA form, the CDR3 reads TGTGCCAGCAGCCAAGGTTCTGAGGGAAGCAATCAGCCCCAGCATTTT. Residues: CASSQGSEGSNQPQHF.

Comment on this clonotype: A read error may be the cause here, since a much bigger clone is one base away. The chain uses TRBV2 and TRBJ1-2; D may be TRBD1 (5 bases). Germline CDR1 and CDR2: SNHLY and FYNNEI. CDR3 length: 14 residues. CDR3 protein: CAISGDVILYGYTF. CDR3 DNA: TGTGCCATCAGTGGGGACGTAATACTCTATGGCTACACCTTC.

This clonotype appeared many times. The chain links TRBV11-2 to TRBJ1-6; the D gene is possibly TRBD1 (6 bases). Trimming shortened V by 0 bases and J by 8 bases, and 11 bases separated the two germline ends. The CDR3 sequence is 15 residues long. Germline CDR1 and CDR2: SGHAT and FQNNGV. CDR3 bases: TGTGCCAGCAGCTTAGATCAGGGGACCGATTCACCCCTCCACTTT. This gives the protein CASSLDQGTDSPLHF.

This clonotype showed up many times. The rearrangement uses TRBV19 and TRBJ1-5, with D perhaps matching TRBD1 (5 bases). Germline CDR1 is LNHDA and CDR2 is SQIVND (reference sequence). V was clipped by 5 bases and J by 6 bases, with 11 bases between them. The CDR3 runs 13 residues. The CDR3 DNA reads as TGTGCCAGTAGTTGGGGGGGAGGTCAGCCCCAGCATTTT. Translation gives CASSWGGGQPQHF.

Worth noting for this clonotype: One base away lies a much larger clone, so this may be a sequencing read error. V gene TRBV20-1 combines with J gene TRBJ2-2, with 9 bases that match TRBD1. CDR1 and CDR2 from the germline V gene are DFQATT and SNEGSKA (reference sequence). This CDR3 spans 15 amino acids. The CDR3 bases are TGCAGTGCTAGAATACAGGGGGCGAACACCGGGGAGCTGGTTTTT. Encoded protein: CSARIQGANTGELVF.

This clonotype turned up a few times. The rearrangement uses TRBV28 and TRBJ1-5; D not resolved. Germline V gives CDR1 MDHEN, CDR2 SYDVKM. There are 15 residues in the CDR3. V dropped 2 bases and J dropped 4 bases, with 12 bases sitting between them. The CDR3 coding sequence is TGTGCCAGCAGTTTAGCACAGTTTTTTAATCAGCCCCAGCATTTT. The encoded protein is CASSLAQFFNQPQHF. The full variable domain, completed using reference TRBV28 and TRBJ1-5, is DVKVTQSSRYLVKRTGEKVFLECVQDMDHENMFWYRQDPGLGLRLIYFSYDVKMKEKGDIPEGYSVSREKKERFSLILESASTNQTSMYLCASSLAQFFNQPQHFGDGTRLSIL.

The chain links TRBV20-1 to TRBJ1-6; D perhaps matches TRBD1 (6 bases). Per the germline V gene, CDR1 is DFQATT and CDR2 is SNEGSKA (reference sequence). V was pared by 7 bases and J by 4 bases, with 8 bases between. The CDR3 has 12 residues. CDR3 residues: CSVGQYNSPLHF. The CDR3 DNA is TGCAGTGTCGGACAGTATAATTCACCCCTCCACTTT.

In regard to this clonotype: At one end the junction does not follow the germline gene, possibly because of a read error. This chain joins TRBV20-1 and TRBJ1-5; D unclear. Germline V gene data show CDR1 as DFQATT and CDR2 as SNEGSKA (reference sequence). The CDR3 covers 13 residues. This CDR3 is CSARGRINQPRHF. In DNA, the CDR3 is TGCAGTGCTAGAGGCAGGATCAATCAGCCCCGGCATTTT.

This clonotype has more than one count but fewer than ten. The chain is built from TRBV29-1 and TRBJ1-2; 7 nucleotides align to TRBD1. Per germline, CDR1 SQVTM and CDR2 ANQGSEA. The CDR3 has 13 residues. V lost 3 bases, J lost 6 bases, and 7 bases stayed unmatched. The chain's CDR3 is CSVEIGTADGYTF. Written as DNA, the CDR3 is TGCAGCGTTGAGATAGGGACAGCGGATGGCTACACCTTC.

This clonotype came up once. Written as DNA, the CDR3 is TGTGCCAGCAGTTTAGAAACCGGTAATCAGCCCCAGCATTTT. Translation gives CASSLETGNQPQHF. The chain combines TRBV12-3 or TRBV12-4 with TRBJ1-5; D unresolved. Trimming removed 1 base from V and 4 bases from J, with 8 bases in between. CDR3 size: 14 residues.